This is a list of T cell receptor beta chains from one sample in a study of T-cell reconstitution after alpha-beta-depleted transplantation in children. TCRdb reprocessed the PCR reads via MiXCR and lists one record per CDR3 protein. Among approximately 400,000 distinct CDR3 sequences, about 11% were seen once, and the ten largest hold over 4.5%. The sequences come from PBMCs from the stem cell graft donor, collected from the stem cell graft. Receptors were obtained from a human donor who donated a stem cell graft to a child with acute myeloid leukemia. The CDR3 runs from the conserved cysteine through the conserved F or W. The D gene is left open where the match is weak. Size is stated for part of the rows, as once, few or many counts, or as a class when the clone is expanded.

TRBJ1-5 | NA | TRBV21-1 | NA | CASLGQGSRSTHF | TGTGCCAGCTTGGGACAGGGGTCTAGATCGACGCATTTT
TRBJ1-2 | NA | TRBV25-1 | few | CASSGSGMLYGYTF | TGTGCCAGCAGTGGGAGCGGGATGCTCTATGGCTACACCTTC
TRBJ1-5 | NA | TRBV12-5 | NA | CATTLAGSNQPQHF | TGTGCTACGACCCTGGCGGGAAGCAATCAGCCCCAGCATTTT
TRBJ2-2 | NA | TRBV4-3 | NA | CASSSRIPPNTGELFF | TGCGCCAGCAGCTCTCGGATACCCCCGAACACCGGGGAGCTGTTTTTT
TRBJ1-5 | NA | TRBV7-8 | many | CASSPRTDSNQPQHF | TGTGCCAGCAGCCCTAGGACGGATAGCAATCAGCCCCAGCATTTT
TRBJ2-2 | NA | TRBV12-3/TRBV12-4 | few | CASSPQHGGLRTGELFF | TGTGCCAGCAGTCCACAGCATGGGGGTTTGAGGACCGGGGAGCTGTTTTTT
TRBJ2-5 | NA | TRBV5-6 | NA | CASSLLVRAPQETQYF | TGTGCCAGCAGCTTGTTGGTTAGGGCCCCACAAGAGACCCAGTACTTC
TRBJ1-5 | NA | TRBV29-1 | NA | CSVMDGPGDSNQPQHF | TGCAGCGTCATGGATGGGCCCGGGGATAGCAATCAGCCCCAGCATTTT
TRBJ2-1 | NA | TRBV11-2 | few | CASSLGRGLEQFF | TGTGCCAGCAGCTTAGGTAGGGGCCTAGAGCAGTTCTTC
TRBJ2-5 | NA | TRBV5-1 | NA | CASSLSRGYQETQYF | TGCGCCAGCAGCTTGTCGAGGGGGTACCAAGAGACCCAGTACTTC
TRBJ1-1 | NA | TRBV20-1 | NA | CSARRIEAFF | TGCAGTGCCAGACGGATTGAAGCTTTCTTT
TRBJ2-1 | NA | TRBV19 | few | CASSVQRGYNEQFF | TGTGCCAGTAGTGTTCAACGCGGCTACAATGAGCAGTTCTTC
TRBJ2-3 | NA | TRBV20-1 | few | CSASFARPGMADTQYF | TGCAGTGCTAGTTTCGCGCGGCCCGGGATGGCAGATACGCAGTATTTT
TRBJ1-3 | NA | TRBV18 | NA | CASSPPYRSGNTIYF | TGTGCCAGCTCACCACCGTACCGGTCTGGAAACACCATATATTTT
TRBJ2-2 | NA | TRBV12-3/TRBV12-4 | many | CAVTGAGGPVTGELFF | TGTGCCGTGACAGGGGCGGGAGGGCCGGTCACCGGGGAGCTGTTTTTT
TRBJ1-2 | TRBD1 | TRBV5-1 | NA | CASSPGTGVYYGYTF | TGCGCCAGCAGTCCCGGGACAGGGGTTTACTATGGCTACACCTTC
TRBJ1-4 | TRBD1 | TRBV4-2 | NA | CASSPGTDATNEKLFF | TGTGCCAGCAGCCCGGGGACAGATGCAACTAATGAAAAACTGTTTTTT
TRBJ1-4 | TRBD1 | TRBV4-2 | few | CASSQVSASTGTNEKLFF | TGTGCCAGCAGCCAAGTCTCGGCATCGACAGGGACTAATGAAAAACTGTTTTTT
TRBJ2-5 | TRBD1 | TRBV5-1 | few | CASSLRDRKETQYF | TGCGCCAGCAGCCTACGGGACAGGAAAGAGACCCAGTACTTC
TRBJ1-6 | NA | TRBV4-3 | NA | CASSQDLVRTEDNSPLHF | TGCGCCAGCAGCCAAGATTTAGTTCGGACAGAGGATAATTCACCCCTCCACTTT
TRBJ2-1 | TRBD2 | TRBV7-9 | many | CASREGRGGFEQFF | TGTGCCAGCAGGGAGGGACGGGGGGGCTTTGAGCAGTTCTTC
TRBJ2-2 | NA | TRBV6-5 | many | CASSYSATGELFF | TGTGCCAGCAGTTACTCGGCCACCGGGGAGCTGTTTTTT
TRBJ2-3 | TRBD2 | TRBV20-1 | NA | CSARRAGLATDTQYF | TGCAGTGCTAGAAGAGCGGGACTAGCGACAGATACGCAGTATTTT
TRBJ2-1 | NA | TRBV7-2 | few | CASSFPPQGSGDEQFF | TGTGCCAGCAGCTTCCCCCCCCAGGGTTCGGGAGATGAGCAGTTCTTC
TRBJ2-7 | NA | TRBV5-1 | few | CASSFSREAYEQYF | TGCGCCAGCAGCTTTTCGCGGGAAGCCTACGAGCAGTACTTC
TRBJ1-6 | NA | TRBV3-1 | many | CASSQEVATSWLPLHF | TGTGCCAGCAGCCAAGAGGTAGCGACCTCATGGCTCCCCCTCCACTTT
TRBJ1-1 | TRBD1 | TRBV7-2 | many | CASSLDRAVAFF | TGTGCCAGCAGCCTCGACAGGGCTGTAGCTTTCTTT
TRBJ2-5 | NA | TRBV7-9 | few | CASSRGRLEETQYF | TGTGCCAGCAGCCGGGGACGTTTAGAAGAGACCCAGTACTTC
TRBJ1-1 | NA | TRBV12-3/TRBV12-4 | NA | CASSPRALRTEAFF | TGTGCCAGCAGTCCCCGGGCCCTAAGAACTGAAGCTTTCTTT
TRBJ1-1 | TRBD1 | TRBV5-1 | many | CASSPRQQGEPRNTEAFF | TGCGCCAGCAGCCCCCGCCAACAGGGGGAACCCAGGAACACTGAAGCTTTCTTT
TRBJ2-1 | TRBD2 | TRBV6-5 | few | CATLTSGRRQFF | TGTGCCACCTTGACTAGCGGGAGACGGCAGTTCTTC